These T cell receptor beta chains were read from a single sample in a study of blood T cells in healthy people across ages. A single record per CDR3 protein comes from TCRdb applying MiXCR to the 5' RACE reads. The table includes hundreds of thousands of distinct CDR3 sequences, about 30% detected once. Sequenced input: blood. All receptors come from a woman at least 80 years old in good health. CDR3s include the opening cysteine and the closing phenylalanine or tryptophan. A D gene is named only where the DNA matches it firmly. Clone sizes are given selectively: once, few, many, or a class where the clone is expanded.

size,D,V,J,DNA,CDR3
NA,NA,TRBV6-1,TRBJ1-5,TGTGCCAGCAGGCAGGGGCCTCAGCCCCAGCATTTT,CASRQGPQPQHF
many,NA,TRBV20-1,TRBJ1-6,TGCAGTGCTCCGAGGAGGGGGGATAATTCACCCCTCCACTTT,CSAPRRGDNSPLHF
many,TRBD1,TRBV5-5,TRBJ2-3,TGTGCCAGCAGCTCACAGGGGACCTACACAGATACGCAGTATTTT,CASSSQGTYTDTQYF
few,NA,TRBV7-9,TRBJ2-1,TGTGCCAGCTTTGCCCCGAGCTCCTACAATGAGCAGTTCTTC,CASFAPSSYNEQFF
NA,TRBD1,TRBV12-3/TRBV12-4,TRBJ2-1,TGTGCCAACAGAGGACAGGGTCTAAGCTCCTACAATGAGCAGTTCTTC,CANRGQGLSSYNEQFF
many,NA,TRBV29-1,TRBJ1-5,TGCAGCGTTAGACAGACGAGCAATCAGCCCCAGCATTTT,CSVRQTSNQPQHF
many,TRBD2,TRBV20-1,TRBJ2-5,TGCAGTGCTAGAGGGACTAGCGTCGGCTTGGAGACCCAGTACTTC,CSARGTSVGLETQYF
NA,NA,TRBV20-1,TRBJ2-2,TGCAGTGCTAGAATACGGTACACCGGGGAGCTGTTTTTT,CSARIRYTGELFF
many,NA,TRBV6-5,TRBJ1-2,TGTGCCAGCAGTTCGAACGGCAACTATGGCTACACCTTC,CASSSNGNYGYTF
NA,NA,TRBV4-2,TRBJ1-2,TGTGCCAGCAGCCAATCTTTTAATGAGTCCCCCTATGGCTACACCTTC,CASSQSFNESPYGYTF
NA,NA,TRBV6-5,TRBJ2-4,TGTGCCAGCAGTGCTACAGGGAGTGGGGCCAAAAACATTCAGTACTTC,CASSATGSGAKNIQYF
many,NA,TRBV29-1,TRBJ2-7,TGCAGCGTTGGGCACGTGGGGGGCGAGCAGTACTTC,CSVGHVGGEQYF
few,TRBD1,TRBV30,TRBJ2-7,TGTGCCGCGGGACAGGGAGACTACGAGCAGTACTTC,CAAGQGDYEQYF
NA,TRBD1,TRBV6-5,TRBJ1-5,TGTGCCAGCAGGTCGACAGGGGCTCAGCAGCCCCAGCATTTT,CASRSTGAQQPQHF
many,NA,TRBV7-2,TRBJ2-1,TGTGCCAGCAGCTTTTTGGGCGGGATCAATGAGCAGTTCTTC,CASSFLGGINEQFF
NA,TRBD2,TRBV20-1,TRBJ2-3,TGCAGTGCTCCAGGACTAGCAGATACGCAGTATTTT,CSAPGLADTQYF
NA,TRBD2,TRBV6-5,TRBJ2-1,TGTGCCAGCAGTATAGGACTAGGTAATGAGCAGTTCTTC,CASSIGLGNEQFF
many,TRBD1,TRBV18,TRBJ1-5,TGTGCCAGCTCAGGGACAGCAAATAGCAATCAGCCCCAGCATTTT,CASSGTANSNQPQHF
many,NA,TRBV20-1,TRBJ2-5,TGCAGTGCTAGAGATGGGGGATCGGGAGAGACCCAGTACTTC,CSARDGGSGETQYF
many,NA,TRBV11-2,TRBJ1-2,TGTGCCAGCAGCTTCGGGGGTTCTGACTACACCTTC,CASSFGGSDYTF
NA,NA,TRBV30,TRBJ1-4,TGTGCCTGGAGGGTGGAGGAAAAACTGTTTTTT,CAWRVEEKLFF
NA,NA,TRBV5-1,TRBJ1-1,TGCGCCAGCAGCTTGAACCCGGTCCGGCCGACGAACACTGAAGCTTTCTTT,CASSLNPVRPTNTEAFF
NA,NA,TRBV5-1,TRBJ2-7,TGCGCCGGCTGCCCGGGGACCGGGGCCCCTAACTCCTACGAGCAGTACTTC,CAGCPGTGAPNSYEQYF
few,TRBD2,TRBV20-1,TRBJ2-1,TGCAGTGCTAGAGCCGAGCGGGAAGGCTACAATGAGCAGTTCTTC,CSARAEREGYNEQFF
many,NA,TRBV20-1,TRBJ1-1,TGCAGTGCTAAGCCAGGGTCCACTGAAGCTTTCTTT,CSAKPGSTEAFF
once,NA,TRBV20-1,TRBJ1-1,TGCAGTGCTAGAGAGTGGCGTGACACTGAAGCTTTCTTT,CSAREWRDTEAFF
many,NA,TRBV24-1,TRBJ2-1,TGTGCCACCAGTGATCCACTACGGGCTAGCTCCTACAATGAGCAGTTCTTC,CATSDPLRASSYNEQFF
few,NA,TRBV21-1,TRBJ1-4,TGTGCCAGCAGCAATCAGAGGGAAAAACTGTTTTTT,CASSNQREKLFF
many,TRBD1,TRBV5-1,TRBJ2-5,TGCGCCAGCAGCCCTGGGGACAGAGATCAAGAGACCCAGTACTTC,CASSPGDRDQETQYF
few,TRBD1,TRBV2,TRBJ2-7,TGTGCCAGCAGTGAAGAGGGACAGGGATTCTACGAGCAGTACTTC,CASSEEGQGFYEQYF
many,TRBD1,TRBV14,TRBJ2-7,TGTGCCAGCAGCCAAGGATTGGCAGGGGGAAGGCAGCAGTACTTC,CASSQGLAGGRQQYF
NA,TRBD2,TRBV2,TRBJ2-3,TGTGCCAGCAGACCCTGGGGGGGGTTAACAGATACGCAGTATTTT,CASRPWGGLTDTQYF
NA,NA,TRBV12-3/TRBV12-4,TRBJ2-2,TGTGTCAGCAGTTTAGGTGGGGTACCCGCGAACACCGGGGAGCTGTTTTTT,CVSSLGGVPANTGELFF
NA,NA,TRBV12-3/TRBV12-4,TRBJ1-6,TGTGCCAGCAGTTTACGGGGCGCCGATAATTCACCCCTCCACTTT,CASSLRGADNSPLHF
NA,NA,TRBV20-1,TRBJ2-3,TGCAGTGCTTGGGACTTGACTACAGATACGCAGTATTTT,CSAWDLTTDTQYF
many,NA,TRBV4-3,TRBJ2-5,TGCGCCAGCAGCCAAGAAGGGGGAGGCGGGGAGACCCAGTACTTC,CASSQEGGGGETQYF
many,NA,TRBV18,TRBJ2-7,TGTGCCAGCTCTTACCGGGTTGACTACGAGCAGTACTTC,CASSYRVDYEQYF
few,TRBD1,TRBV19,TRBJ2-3,TGTGCCAGTAGTATCAACAGGGGGTCCCGGGGAGATACGCAGTATTTT,CASSINRGSRGDTQYF
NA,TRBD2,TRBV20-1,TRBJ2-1,TGCAGTGCTAGGTGGACTAGCGGAACCTACAATGAGCAGTTCTTC,CSARWTSGTYNEQFF
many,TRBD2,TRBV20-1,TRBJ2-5,TGCAGTGCGCCTCCTACTAGCGCCAGAGGGGATGAGCAGTACTTC,CSAPPTSARGDEQYF
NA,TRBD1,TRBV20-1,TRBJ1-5,TGCAGTGCTACTAGTAGGACAGGGTTGCGCAATCAGCCCCAGCATTTT,CSATSRTGLRNQPQHF
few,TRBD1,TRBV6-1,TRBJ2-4,TGTGCCAGCAGTCCTAGAGGGGCAGGGGGCTCAAAATCCAAAAACATTCAGTACTTC,CASSPRGAGGSKSKNIQYF
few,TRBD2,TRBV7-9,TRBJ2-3,TGTGCCAGCAGCCATACACTAGCGGGGGTCGGGGATACGCAGTATTTT,CASSHTLAGVGDTQYF
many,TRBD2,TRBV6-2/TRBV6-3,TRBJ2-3,TGTGCCAGCAGACATAGCGGGGGAGCGGCGCAGTATTTT,CASRHSGGAAQYF
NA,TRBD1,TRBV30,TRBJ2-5,TGTGCCGGGAGTGTAGGCAGGGGGGAGACCCAGTACTTC,CAGSVGRGETQYF
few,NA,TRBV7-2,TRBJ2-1,TGTGCCAGCAGCTCCGGACAGGGAGGGTTCGATGAGCAGTTCTTC,CASSSGQGGFDEQFF
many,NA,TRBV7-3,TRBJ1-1,TGTGCCAGCAGCTTAACAGGGTGGAGAAACACTGAAGCTTTCTTT,CASSLTGWRNTEAFF
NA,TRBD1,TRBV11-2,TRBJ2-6,TGTGCCAGCAGCTCCGGACAGGGGCTGGGGGCCAACGTCCTGACTTTC,CASSSGQGLGANVLTF
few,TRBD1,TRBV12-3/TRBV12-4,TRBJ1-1,TGTGCCAGCAGTTTAAGCAGGGGGAGTTTTAAGTCATCTGAAGCTTTCTTT,CASSLSRGSFKSSEAFF
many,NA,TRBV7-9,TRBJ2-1,TGTGCCAGCAGCTTAGGGCAGGGGCCCCGAAATGAGCAGTTCTTC,CASSLGQGPRNEQFF
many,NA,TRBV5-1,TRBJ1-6,TGCGCCAGCAGAGGGACTGATTATAATTCACCCCTCCACTTT,CASRGTDYNSPLHF